This passage covers 32 T cell receptor beta chains from one sample sequenced in a study of T cells in Graves' hyperthyroidism and ophthalmopathy (dated by TCRdb to about 2019). The method was multiplex PCR. Reads for this sample came from an Illumina HiSeq 2000. The TCR beta CDR3 regions were amplified from RNA transcripts. The TCR CDR3 was subjected to a first round of RT-PCR using the HTBI primer set and the Qiagen OneStep RT-PCR kit. Starting from the raw public reads, TCRdb applied fastp trimming at Q25, assembled clones with MiXCR and retained in-frame beta chains. One record per CDR3 amino acid sequence lists the most common genes and DNA. The sample has fewer than 400,000 distinct CDR3 sequences on record, roughly 13% of them singletons. 25% to 30% of the sample rests with the top ten. The sequencing sample was made of blood. The receptors here all came from a man aged 45-65 years with Graves' ophthalmopathy.

This clonotype was observed a handful of times. J is TRBJ2-7 and V is TRBV14; 7 nucleotides align to TRBD1. This CDR3 is 14 amino acids long. V was clipped by 0 bases and J by 2 bases; unmatched bases: 1. Per germline, CDR1 SGHDN and CDR2 FVKESK. CDR3 bases: TGTGCCAGCAGCCAAGAGGGGACAGCCTACGAGCAGTACTTC. Amino acid sequence: CASSQEGTAYEQYF.

This clonotype was picked up a small number of times. V usage is TRBV5-1 and J usage is TRBJ1-3; the D gene is possibly TRBD1 (5 bases). The CDR3 covers 15 residues. Germline CDR1 and CDR2: SGHRS and YFSETQ. The V end was cut by 6 bases, the J end by 0 bases, with 13 bases between. The CDR3 reads CASTQGGNSGNTIYF. The CDR3 DNA reads TGCGCCAGCACCCAGGGCGGGAACTCTGGAAACACCATATATTTT.

This clonotype was observed many times. The chain joins TRBV18 to TRBJ2-1; TRBD2 aligns across 10 bases. This CDR3 has 15 residues. The germline gives CDR1 KGHSH, CDR2 LQKENI. The junction had 2 bases not matched to a gene; V was cut back by 0 bases and J by 6 bases. The chain's CDR3 is CASSPPGLAANEQFF. The CDR3, as DNA: TGTGCCAGCTCACCACCCGGACTAGCGGCCAATGAGCAGTTCTTC.

This clonotype came up a few times. The chain recombines TRBV4-1 with TRBJ1-5; D is perhaps TRBD1 (5 bases). CDR1 and CDR2 from the germline V gene are MGHRA and YSYEKL. The CDR3 consists of 16 residues. V lost 3 bases to trimming and J lost 0 bases, with 12 bases between them. CDR3 amino acids: CASSQPGRNSNQPQHF. In nucleotides, the CDR3 is TGCGCCAGCAGCCAGCCGGGACGTAATAGCAATCAGCCCCAGCATTTT.

The J gene is TRBJ2-7, the V gene TRBV3-1; D is undetermined. The V gene's germline CDR1 is LGHDT and CDR2 YNNKEL (reference sequence). The CDR3 has 13 residues. Trimming left V 6 bases short and J 4 bases short, with 13 bases between. CDR3 DNA: TGTGCCAGCAGGCAACATGGCAGATACGAGCAGTACTTC. Its protein is CASRQHGRYEQYF.

The rearrangement joins TRBV20-1 to TRBJ1-5; D is uncertain. Germline loops: CDR1 DFQATT, CDR2 SNEGSKA (reference sequence). Trimming shortened V by 0 bases and J by 7 bases, and 13 bases separated the two germline ends. The CDR3 is 14 amino acids. In DNA form, the CDR3 reads TGCAGTGCTAGAGATGTGGGCGGAAGCCAGCCCCAGCATTTT. Translating it yields CSARDVGGSQPQHF.

This chain connects TRBV15 to TRBJ2-5, with 7 bases identical to TRBD1. The CDR3 is made up of 20 amino acids. The V gene's germline CDR1 is LNHNV and CDR2 YYDKDF (reference sequence). Trimming took 4 bases from V and 4 from J; bases not matched to a gene: 24. The CDR3 DNA reads as TGTGCCACCAGCACTTTCGGGACAGTCCTTAATATCCAGGGTCGAGAGACCCAGTACTTC. This translates into CATSTFGTVLNIQGRETQYF.

This chain connects TRBV15 to TRBJ1-6; D uncertain. V was shortened by 1 base and J by 11 bases, with 6 bases between the two germline ends. The CDR3 extends over 12 amino acids. Germline CDR1 LNHNV, CDR2 YYDKDF (reference sequence). The CDR3 region has the DNA TGTGCCACCAGCAGAGGAGCACCACCCCTCCACTTT. It codes for CATSRGAPPLHF.

In its sample, this clonotype was seen a few times. V usage is TRBV19 and J usage is TRBJ1-2; 7 nucleotides align to TRBD1. V lost 3 bases to trimming and J lost 6 bases; unmatched junction nucleotides: 7. The CDR3 sequence is 14 residues long. Germline CDR1 and CDR2: LNHDA and SQIVND (reference sequence). For the CDR3, the DNA is TGTGCCAGTAGTATTTTAACCGACAGGGATGGCTACACCTTC. Its protein product is CASSILTDRDGYTF.

This clonotype has at least ten counts. Relative to the germline gene, one junction end is altered; a read error may explain this. The CDR3 DNA is TGTGCCAGCAGTTTCGTGGGCAGATCCGGGACTAGCGGAGCTGAGCCGTACTTC. It codes for CASSFVGRSGTSGAEPYF. The V call is TRBV12-3 or TRBV12-4, the J call TRBJ2-7, with 11 bases aligning to TRBD2. This CDR3 has 18 amino acids.

This rearrangement joins TRBV5-8 to TRBJ2-3; 8 bases line up with TRBD1. After removal of 2 bases from V and 3 bases from J, the junction contained 8 bases not matched to a gene. The germline gives CDR1 SGHTS, CDR2 YDEGEE. The CDR3 runs to 16 residues. CDR3 in amino acids: CASSFGQGQKTDTQYF. CDR3 nucleotides: TGTGCCAGCAGCTTCGGACAGGGCCAGAAAACAGATACGCAGTATTTT.

The table lists this clonotype with many counts. The chain links TRBV20-1 to TRBJ1-1; TRBD1 agrees at 9 bases. The CDR3 is 15 amino acids. V was clipped by 1 base and J by 10 bases; unmatched bases: 13. CDR1 DFQATT and CDR2 SNEGSKA come from the germline V gene (reference sequence). The CDR3 DNA reads as TGCAGTGCTAGAGGAAGGGGGACAGGGATAACCGGAGCTTTCTTT. Encoded protein: CSARGRGTGITGAFF.

In its sample, this clonotype was seen many times. The chain recombines TRBV2 with TRBJ2-1, with TRBD2 matching 13 bases. The CDR3 runs 16 residues. V shed 3 bases and J 7 bases; nucleotides not matched to a gene: 6. CDR1 is SNHLY and CDR2 is FYNNEI in the germline V gene. CDR3 protein: CASSEGTSGALNEQFF. As DNA, the CDR3 is TGTGCCAGCAGTGAGGGGACTAGCGGGGCCTTAAATGAGCAGTTCTTC.

This clonotype was counted ten times or more. The V call is TRBV7-2, the J call TRBJ2-5, with a weak D call TRBD2 (5 bases). The germline CDR1 and CDR2 sequences are SGHTA and FQGNSA. V lost 2 bases, J lost 7 bases, and 14 bases lay in between. This CDR3 contains 14 residues. The DNA of the CDR3 is TGTGCCAGCAGCTTACGTGGAACAGAGGGGACCCAGTACTTC. As protein: CASSLRGTEGTQYF. Supplemented by reference TRBV7-2 and TRBJ2-5, the full variable domain reads GAGVSQSPSNKVTEKGKDVELRCDPISGHTALYWYRQSLGQGLEFLIYFQGNSAPDKSGLPSDRFSAERTGGSVSTLTIQRTQQEDSAVYLCASSLRGTEGTQYFGPGTRLLVL.

The chain joins TRBV12-3 or TRBV12-4 to TRBJ2-1; 14 bases align to TRBD2. V lost 2 bases to trimming and J lost 5 bases; unmatched junction nucleotides: 5. This CDR3 spans 17 amino acids. In DNA, the CDR3 is TGTGCCAGCAGTTTAAGACTAGCGGGAGGGCACGACAATGAGCAGTTCTTC. Encoded protein: CASSLRLAGGHDNEQFF.

This clonotype was picked up many times. This chain connects TRBV3-1 to TRBJ2-1; the D is unclear. Germline-derived CDR1 and CDR2 are LGHDT and YNNKEL (reference sequence). Trimming cost V 6 bases and J 6 bases, with 6 bases left between them. The CDR3 extends over 11 amino acids. CDR3 protein: CASRQSNEQFF. The CDR3 DNA reads as TGTGCCAGCAGACAGAGCAATGAGCAGTTCTTC.

This clonotype has ten or more counts. V is TRBV30 and J is TRBJ1-5, with a tentative D call TRBD1 (6 bases). V shed 0 bases and J shed 9 bases, with 15 bases lying between them. Germline values: CDR1 GTSNPN, CDR2 SVGIG (reference sequence). The CDR3 extends over 14 amino acids. The CDR3 DNA sequence: TGTGCCTGGAGTGTACATACAGGGCCATTGCCCCAGCATTTT. Its protein is CAWSVHTGPLPQHF.

Only a few counts were recorded for this clonotype. The chain is built from TRBV6-1 and TRBJ1-5; TRBD1 agrees at 8 bases. Trimming removed 5 bases from V and 6 bases from J; junction bases left unmatched: 18. Germline values: CDR1 MNHNS, CDR2 SASEGT. The CDR3 is made up of 18 amino acids. CDR3 DNA: TGTGCCAGCAGTTCCGACAGGGGAGGAGTGTCCGCGCCTCAGCCCCAGCATTTT. Its protein product is CASSSDRGGVSAPQPQHF.

This chain links TRBV15 with TRBJ1-5; 9 bases fit TRBD1. V trimming: 4 bases; J trimming: 0 bases; junction bases outside the gene matches: 7. Germline assignment: CDR1 LNHNV and CDR2 YYDKDF (reference sequence). The CDR3 loop spans 17 amino acids. The CDR3 here is CATSKLGQGFSNQPQHF. The DNA for the CDR3 is TGTGCCACCAGCAAACTGGGACAGGGATTTAGCAATCAGCCCCAGCATTTT.

The V gene is TRBV10-3, the J gene TRBJ2-1; TRBD1 agrees at 9 bases. The junction had 2 bases not matched to a gene; V was cut back by 4 bases and J by 7 bases. Germline values: CDR1 ENHRY, CDR2 SYGVKD. The CDR3 runs to 13 residues. The CDR3 sequence is CAISGGTGNEQFF. The CDR3 coding sequence is TGTGCCATCAGTGGTGGGACAGGGAATGAGCAGTTCTTC.

This clonotype has at least ten counts. The gene calls are TRBV28 and TRBJ2-3; 10 nucleotides line up with TRBD1. Germline-derived CDR1 and CDR2 are MDHEN and SYDVKM. This CDR3 has 21 amino acids. V lost 3 bases and J lost 5; bases outside the gene matches: 23. The CDR3 region has the DNA TGTGCCAGCAGTTTGACTTACCGGGACAGGGGTATTTTTGGGGGCGGAGATACGCAGTATTTT. It encodes CASSLTYRDRGIFGGGDTQYF.

A few counts support this clonotype. This chain connects TRBV28 to TRBJ1-2; 8 nucleotides agree with TRBD1. This CDR3 comprises 18 residues. J lost 4 bases, V lost 6 bases, and 19 bases had no gene match. Germline V lookup: CDR1 MDHEN, CDR2 SYDVKM. The CDR3 nucleotides are TGTGCCAGCAGCCCCACCCCCTTTGGTACAGGGGGTCTCTATGGCTACACCTTC. It codes for CASSPTPFGTGGLYGYTF.

This clonotype was counted ten times or more. This chain uses TRBV11-3 with TRBJ2-7; D not certain. Germline V gene data show CDR1 as SGHNT and CDR2 as YENEEA. V gave up 5 bases and J gave up 9 bases, with 17 bases separating them. This CDR3 comprises 13 residues. In DNA, the CDR3 is TGTGCCAGCAGCGCCGATGGGCTTAAACGGCAGTACTTC. Its protein is CASSADGLKRQYF. Complete variable domain (other parts from reference TRBV11-3 and TRBJ2-7): EAGVVQSPRYKIIEKKQPVAFWCNPISGHNTLYWYLQNLGQGPELLIRYENEEAVDDSQLPKDRFSAERLKGVDSTLKIQPAELGDSAVYLCASSADGLKRQYFGPGTRLTVT.

A few counts support this clonotype. The chain recombines TRBV6-1 with TRBJ2-7; perhaps TRBD2 as D (6 bases). V was pared by 4 bases and J by 0 bases, with 10 bases between. CDR1 and CDR2 (germline): MNHNS, SASEGT. The CDR3 extends over 14 amino acids. CDR3 DNA: TGTGCCAGCAGTGGACTAGTGAGCTCCTACGAGCAGTACTTC. Residues: CASSGLVSSYEQYF.

This clonotype showed up many times. This chain uses TRBV24-1 with TRBJ1-2, with D perhaps TRBD1 (6 bases). V lost 3 bases and J 0 bases, leaving 16 bases between the germline ends. Germline V gene sequence: CDR1 KGHDR, CDR2 SFDVKD. The CDR3 is 17 amino acids. CDR3 protein: CATSDATSGHPNYGYTF. The DNA for the CDR3 is TGTGCCACCAGTGATGCAACCTCGGGACACCCTAACTATGGCTACACCTTC.

Ten or more counts support this clonotype. The chain carries TRBV19 and TRBJ2-1; 13 nucleotides align to TRBD2. CDR3 length: 17 residues. Germline loops: CDR1 LNHDA, CDR2 SQIVND (reference sequence). Trimming took 7 bases from V and 8 from J; bases not matched to a gene: 14. For the CDR3, the DNA is TGTGCCAGTATACTAGCGGGAGGGCCGGGTCTAGAAGATGAGCAGTTCTTC. Residues: CASILAGGPGLEDEQFF.

This clonotype was found many times. The rearrangement uses TRBV12-3 or TRBV12-4 and TRBJ1-2; 8 bases line up with TRBD1. The trim removed 4 bases at V and 6 bases at J, leaving 10 bases unmatched. The CDR3 is 15 residues long. CDR3 in amino acids: CASSSPDRVSDGYTF. CDR3 DNA sequence: TGTGCCAGCAGTTCCCCGGACAGGGTTTCGGATGGCTACACCTTC.

This clonotype was recorded once. Given a much more abundant clone one base away, this may be a read error. In DNA form, the CDR3 reads TGTGCCTGGAGTATGGCCTTCCGAGAGACCCAGTACTTC. Translation gives CAWSMAFRETQYF. The rearrangement links TRBV30 to TRBJ2-5, with D uncertain. The CDR3 covers 13 residues. Germline CDR1 GTSNPN, CDR2 SVGIG (reference sequence). Trimming left V 2 bases short and J 4 bases short, with 11 bases between.

This clonotype has a count of ten or more. The V and J genes are TRBV12-5 and TRBJ2-1, with D perhaps TRBD1 (8 bases). Germline V gene data show CDR1 as LGHNT and CDR2 as FRNRAP. Trimming stripped 2 bases from V and 4 bases from J, with 39 bases between. This CDR3 contains 24 residues. CDR3 loop: CASGLSQPSSGTGPNGAGYNEQFF. As DNA, the CDR3 is TGTGCTAGTGGTTTGTCCCAGCCCAGTTCCGGGACAGGACCTAACGGAGCGGGGTACAATGAGCAGTTCTTC.

At least ten counts were recorded for this clonotype. The rearrangement links TRBV2 to TRBJ2-3, with unresolved D. The CDR3 contains 11 residues. V lost 5 bases and J 4 bases, leaving 4 bases between the germline ends. Germline loops: CDR1 SNHLY, CDR2 FYNNEI. CDR3: CASSSPDTQYF. For the CDR3, the DNA is TGTGCCAGCAGTTCACCAGATACGCAGTATTTT.

A word on this clonotype: One junction end does not reproduce the germline sequence, and a read error may be involved. This chain links TRBV2 with TRBJ1-1; D is ambiguous. Per germline, CDR1 SNHLY and CDR2 FYNNEI. The CDR3 length is 11 residues. The CDR3 reads CASKENTEASF. CDR3 nucleotide sequence: TGTGCCAGCAAGGAGAACACTGAAGCTTCCTTT. Drawing the rest from reference TRBV2 and TRBJ1-1, the complete variable domain is EPEVTQTPSHQVTQMGQEVILRCVPISNHLYFYWYRQILGQKVEFLVSFYNNEISEKSEIFDDQFSVERPDGSNFTLKIRSTKLEDSAMYFCASKENTEASFGQGTRLTVV.

This clonotype was counted between two and nine times. This chain uses TRBV4-1 with TRBJ2-7, with D unresolved. Germline CDR1 and CDR2: MGHRA and YSYEKL. Trimming cost V 1 base and J 6 bases, with 10 bases left between them. CDR3 length: 13 residues. The CDR3 region is CASSQGDRLEQYF. CDR3 sequence (DNA): TGCGCCAGCAGCCAAGGAGATAGGCTCGAGCAGTACTTC.